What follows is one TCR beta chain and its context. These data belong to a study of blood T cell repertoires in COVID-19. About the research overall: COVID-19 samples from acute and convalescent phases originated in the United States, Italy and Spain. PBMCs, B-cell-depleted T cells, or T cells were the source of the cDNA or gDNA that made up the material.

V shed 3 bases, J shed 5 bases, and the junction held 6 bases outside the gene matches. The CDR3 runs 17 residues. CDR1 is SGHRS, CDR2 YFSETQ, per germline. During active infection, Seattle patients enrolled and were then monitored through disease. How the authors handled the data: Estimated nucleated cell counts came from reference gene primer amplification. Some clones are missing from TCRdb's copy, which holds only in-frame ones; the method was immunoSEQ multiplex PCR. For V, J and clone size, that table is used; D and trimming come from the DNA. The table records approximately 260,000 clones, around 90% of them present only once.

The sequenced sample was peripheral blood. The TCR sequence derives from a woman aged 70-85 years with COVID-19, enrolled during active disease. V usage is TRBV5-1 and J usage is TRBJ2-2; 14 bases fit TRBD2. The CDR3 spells CASSWGLAGVVTGELFF. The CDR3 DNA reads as TGCGCCAGCAGCTGGGGACTAGCGGGAGTGGTTACCGGGGAGCTGTTTTTT. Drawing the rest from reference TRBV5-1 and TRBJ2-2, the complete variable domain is KAGVTQTPRYLIKTRGQQVTLSCSPISGHRSVSWYQQTPGQGLQFLFEYFSETQRNKGNFPGRFSGRQFSNSRSEMNVSTLELGDSALYLCASSWGLAGVVTGELFFGEGSRLTVL.